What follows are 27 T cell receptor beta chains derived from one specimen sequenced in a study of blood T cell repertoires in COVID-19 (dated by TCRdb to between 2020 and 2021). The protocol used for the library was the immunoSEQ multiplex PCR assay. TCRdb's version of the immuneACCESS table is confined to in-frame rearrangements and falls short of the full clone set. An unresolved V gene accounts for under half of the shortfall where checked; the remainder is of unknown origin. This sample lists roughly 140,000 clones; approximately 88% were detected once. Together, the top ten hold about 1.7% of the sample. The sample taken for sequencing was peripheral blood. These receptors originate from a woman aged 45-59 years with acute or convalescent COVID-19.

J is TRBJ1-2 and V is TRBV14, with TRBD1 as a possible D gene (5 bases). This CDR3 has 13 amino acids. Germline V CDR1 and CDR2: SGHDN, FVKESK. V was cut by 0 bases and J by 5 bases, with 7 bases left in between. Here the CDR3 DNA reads TGTGCCAGCAGCCAAGAAACAGGTTATGGCTACACCTTC. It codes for CASSQETGYGYTF. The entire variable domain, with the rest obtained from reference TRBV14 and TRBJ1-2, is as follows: EAGVTQFPSHSVIEKGQTVTLRCDPISGHDNLYWYRRVMGKEIKFLLHFVKESKQDESGMPNNRFLAERTGGTYSTLKVQPAELEDSGVYFCASSQETGYGYTFGSGTRLTVV.

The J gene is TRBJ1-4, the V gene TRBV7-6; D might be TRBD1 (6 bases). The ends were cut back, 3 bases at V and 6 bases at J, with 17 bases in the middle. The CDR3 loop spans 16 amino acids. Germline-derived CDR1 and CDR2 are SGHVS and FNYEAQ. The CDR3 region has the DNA TGTGCCAGCAGCTTGTCCGCCGGGACACAAGATGAAAAACTGTTTTTT. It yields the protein CASSLSAGTQDEKLFF.

In DNA form, the CDR3 reads TGTGCCAGCAGCCGCGCAGTACCGGGACAGAGCTCCTACGAGCAGTACTTC. Translating it yields CASSRAVPGQSSYEQYF. V and J are TRBV5-5 and TRBJ2-7; 7 nucleotides align to TRBD1. The germline CDR1 and CDR2 sequences are SGHKS and YYEKEE (reference sequence). The CDR3 runs to 17 residues. J lost 0 bases, V lost 4 bases, and 13 bases had no gene match. The full variable domain, rest sourced from reference TRBV5-5 and TRBJ2-7, is DAGVTQSPTHLIKTRGQQVTLRCSPISGHKSVSWYQQVLGQGPQFIFQYYEKEERGRGNFPDRFSARQFPNYSSELNVNALLLGDSALYLCASSRAVPGQSSYEQYFGPGTRLTVT.

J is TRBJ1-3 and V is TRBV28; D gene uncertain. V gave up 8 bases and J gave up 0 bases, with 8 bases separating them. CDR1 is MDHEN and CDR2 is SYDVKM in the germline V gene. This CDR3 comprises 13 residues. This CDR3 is CASLAASGNTIYF. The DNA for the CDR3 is TGTGCCAGCCTGGCGGCCTCTGGAAACACCATATATTTT.

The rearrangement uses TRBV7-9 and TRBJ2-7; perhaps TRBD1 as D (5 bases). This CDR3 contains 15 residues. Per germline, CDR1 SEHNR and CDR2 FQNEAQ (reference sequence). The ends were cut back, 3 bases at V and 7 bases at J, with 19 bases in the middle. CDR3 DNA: TGTGCCAGCAGCTTGTTGGGGCAGGGCCCCTGGGAGCAGTACTTC. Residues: CASSLLGQGPWEQYF.

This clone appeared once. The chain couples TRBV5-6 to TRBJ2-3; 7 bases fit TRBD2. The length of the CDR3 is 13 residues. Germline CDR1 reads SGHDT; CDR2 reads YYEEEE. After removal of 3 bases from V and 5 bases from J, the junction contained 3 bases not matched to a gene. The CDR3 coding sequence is TGTGCCAGCAGCTGGACGGGAGGAGATACGCAGTATTTT. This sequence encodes CASSWTGGDTQYF.

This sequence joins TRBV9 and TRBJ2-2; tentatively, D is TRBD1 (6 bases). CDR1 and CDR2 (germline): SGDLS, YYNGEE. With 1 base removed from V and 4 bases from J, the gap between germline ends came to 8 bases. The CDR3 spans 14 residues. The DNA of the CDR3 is TGTGCCAGCAGCGTACAGGGGAGCACCGGGGAGCTGTTTTTT. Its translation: CASSVQGSTGELFF. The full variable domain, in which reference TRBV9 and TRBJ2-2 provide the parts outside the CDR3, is DSGVTQTPKHLITATGQRVTLRCSPRSGDLSVYWYQQSLDQGLQFLIQYYNGEERAKGNILERFSAQQFPDLHSELNLSSLELGDSALYFCASSVQGSTGELFFGEGSRLTVL.

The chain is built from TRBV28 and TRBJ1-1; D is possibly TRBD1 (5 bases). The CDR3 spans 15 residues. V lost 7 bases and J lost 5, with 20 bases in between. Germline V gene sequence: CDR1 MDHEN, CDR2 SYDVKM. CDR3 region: CASTGGSEGSTEAFF. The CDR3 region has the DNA TGTGCCAGCACCGGGGGATCGGAGGGAAGTACTGAAGCTTTCTTT.

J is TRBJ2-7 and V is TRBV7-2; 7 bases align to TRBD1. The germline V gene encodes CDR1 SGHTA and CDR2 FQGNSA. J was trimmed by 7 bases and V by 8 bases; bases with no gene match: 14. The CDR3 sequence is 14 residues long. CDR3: CASSDRTGRLEQYF. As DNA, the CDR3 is TGTGCCAGCTCGGACAGGACCGGTCGTCTGGAGCAGTACTTC.

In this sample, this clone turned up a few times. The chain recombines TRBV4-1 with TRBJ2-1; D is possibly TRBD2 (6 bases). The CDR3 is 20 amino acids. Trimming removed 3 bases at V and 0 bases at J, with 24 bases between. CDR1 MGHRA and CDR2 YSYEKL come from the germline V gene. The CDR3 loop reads CASSQPGLRDILNSYNEQFF. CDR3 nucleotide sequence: TGCGCCAGCAGCCAGCCAGGACTACGCGACATCCTAAACTCCTACAATGAGCAGTTCTTC.

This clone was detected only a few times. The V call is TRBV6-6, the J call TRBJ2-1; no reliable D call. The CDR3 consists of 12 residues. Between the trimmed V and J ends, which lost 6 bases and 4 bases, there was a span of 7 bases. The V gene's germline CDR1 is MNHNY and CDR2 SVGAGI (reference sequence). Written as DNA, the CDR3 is TGTGCCAGCAGCAGTCAATACAATGAGCAGTTCTTC. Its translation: CASSSQYNEQFF.

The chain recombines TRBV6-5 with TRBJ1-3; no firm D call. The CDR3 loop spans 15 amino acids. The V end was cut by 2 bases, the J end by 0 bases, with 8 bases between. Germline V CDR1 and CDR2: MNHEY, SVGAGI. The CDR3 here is CASSYTLNSGNTIYF. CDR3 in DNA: TGTGCCAGCAGTTACACTTTGAACTCTGGAAACACCATATATTTT.

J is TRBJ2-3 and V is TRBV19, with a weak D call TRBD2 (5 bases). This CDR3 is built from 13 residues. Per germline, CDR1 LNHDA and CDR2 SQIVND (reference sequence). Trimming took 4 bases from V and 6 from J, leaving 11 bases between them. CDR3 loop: CASSRASRDTQYF. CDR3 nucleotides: TGTGCCAGTAGTAGGGCTAGCCGGGATACGCAGTATTTT.

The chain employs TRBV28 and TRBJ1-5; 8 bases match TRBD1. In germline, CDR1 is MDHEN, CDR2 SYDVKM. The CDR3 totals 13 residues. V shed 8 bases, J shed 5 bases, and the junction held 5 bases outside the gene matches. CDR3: CASLQGGDQPQHF. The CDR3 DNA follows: TGTGCCAGCCTACAGGGGGGCGATCAGCCCCAGCATTTT. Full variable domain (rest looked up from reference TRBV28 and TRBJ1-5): DVKVTQSSRYLVKRTGEKVFLECVQDMDHENMFWYRQDPGLGLRLIYFSYDVKMKEKGDIPEGYSVSREKKERFSLILESASTNQTSMYLCASLQGGDQPQHFGDGTRLSIL.

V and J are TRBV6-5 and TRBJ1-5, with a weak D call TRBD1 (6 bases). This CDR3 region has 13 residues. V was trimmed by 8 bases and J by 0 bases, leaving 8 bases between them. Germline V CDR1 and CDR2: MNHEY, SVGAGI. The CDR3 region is CASGTLSNQPQHF. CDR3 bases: TGTGCCAGCGGGACACTTAGCAATCAGCCCCAGCATTTT.

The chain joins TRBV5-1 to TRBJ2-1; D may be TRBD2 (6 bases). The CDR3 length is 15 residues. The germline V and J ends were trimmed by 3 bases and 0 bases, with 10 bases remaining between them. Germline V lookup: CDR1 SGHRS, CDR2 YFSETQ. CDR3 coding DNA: TGCGCCAGCAGCTCCGCGGGGCGCTCCTACAATGAGCAGTTCTTC. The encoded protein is CASSSAGRSYNEQFF.

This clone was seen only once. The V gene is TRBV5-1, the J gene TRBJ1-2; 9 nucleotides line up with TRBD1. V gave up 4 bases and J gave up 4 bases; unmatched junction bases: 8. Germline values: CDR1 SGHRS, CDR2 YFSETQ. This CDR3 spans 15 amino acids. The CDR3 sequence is CASSPTGTGSYGYTF. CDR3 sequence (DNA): TGCGCCAGCAGCCCGACCGGGACAGGGAGCTATGGCTACACCTTC.

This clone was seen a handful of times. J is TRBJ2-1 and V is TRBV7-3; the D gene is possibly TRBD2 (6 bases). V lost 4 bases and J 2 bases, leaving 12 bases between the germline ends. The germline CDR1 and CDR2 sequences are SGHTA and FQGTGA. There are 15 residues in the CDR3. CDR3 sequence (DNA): TGTGCCAGCAGCTCCGTGGGGGGAACCTACAATGAGCAGTTCTTC. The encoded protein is CASSSVGGTYNEQFF. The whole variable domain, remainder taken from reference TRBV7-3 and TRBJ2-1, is GAGVSQTPSNKVTEKGKYVELRCDPISGHTALYWYRQSLGQGPEFLIYFQGTGAADDSGLPNDRFFAVRPEGSVSTLKIQRTERGDSAVYLCASSSVGGTYNEQFFGPGTRLTVL.

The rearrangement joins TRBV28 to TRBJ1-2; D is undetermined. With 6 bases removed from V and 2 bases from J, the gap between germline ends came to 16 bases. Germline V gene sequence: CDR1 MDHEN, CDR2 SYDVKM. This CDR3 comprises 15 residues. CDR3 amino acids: CASRRGVYTNYGYTF. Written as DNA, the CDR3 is TGTGCCAGCAGACGCGGGGTCTACACGAACTATGGCTACACCTTC.

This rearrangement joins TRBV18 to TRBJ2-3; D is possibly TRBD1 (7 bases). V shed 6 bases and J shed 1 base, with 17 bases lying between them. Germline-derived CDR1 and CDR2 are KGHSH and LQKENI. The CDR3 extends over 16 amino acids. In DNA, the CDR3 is TGTGCCAGCTCCCTAAGTACCAGGGGGGGCACAGATACGCAGTATTTT. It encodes CASSLSTRGGTDTQYF.

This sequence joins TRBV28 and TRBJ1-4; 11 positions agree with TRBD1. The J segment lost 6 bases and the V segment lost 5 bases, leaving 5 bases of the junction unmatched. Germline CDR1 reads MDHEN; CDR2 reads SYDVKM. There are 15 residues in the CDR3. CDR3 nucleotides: TGTGCCAGCAGTCCATGGACAGGGGGCGATGAAAAACTGTTTTTT. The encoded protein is CASSPWTGGDEKLFF.

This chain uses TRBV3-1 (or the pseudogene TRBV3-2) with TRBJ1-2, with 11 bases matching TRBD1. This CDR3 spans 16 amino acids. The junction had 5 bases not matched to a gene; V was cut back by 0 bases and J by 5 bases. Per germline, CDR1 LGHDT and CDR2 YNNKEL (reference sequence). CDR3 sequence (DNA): TGTGCCAGCAGCCAAGAGGACAGGGGGCTTGGGTATGGCTACACCTTC. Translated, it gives CASSQEDRGLGYGYTF.

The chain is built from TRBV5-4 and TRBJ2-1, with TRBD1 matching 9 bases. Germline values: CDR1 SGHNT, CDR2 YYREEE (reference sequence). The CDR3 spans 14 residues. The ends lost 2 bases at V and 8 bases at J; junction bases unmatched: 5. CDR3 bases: TGTGCCAGCAGCTTCCCACAGGGGGCACATGAGCAGTTCTTC. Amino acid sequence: CASSFPQGAHEQFF.

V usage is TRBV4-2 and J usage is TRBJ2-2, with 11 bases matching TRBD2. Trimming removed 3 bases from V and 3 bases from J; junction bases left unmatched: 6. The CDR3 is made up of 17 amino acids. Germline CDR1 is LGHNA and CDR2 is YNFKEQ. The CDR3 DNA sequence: TGTGCCAGCAGCCATCCCTTAGCGGGGGGGTACACCGGGGAGCTGTTTTTT. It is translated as CASSHPLAGGYTGELFF.

Here the CDR3 reads CASSLGSSSYNSPLHF. In DNA form, the CDR3 reads TGTGCCAGCAGCTTAGGGTCTAGCTCCTATAATTCACCCCTCCACTTT. This chain connects TRBV7-9 to TRBJ1-6, with no clear D. Trimming left V 1 base short and J 0 bases short, with 7 bases between. This CDR3 region has 16 residues. Germline V gives CDR1 SEHNR, CDR2 FQNEAQ (reference sequence).

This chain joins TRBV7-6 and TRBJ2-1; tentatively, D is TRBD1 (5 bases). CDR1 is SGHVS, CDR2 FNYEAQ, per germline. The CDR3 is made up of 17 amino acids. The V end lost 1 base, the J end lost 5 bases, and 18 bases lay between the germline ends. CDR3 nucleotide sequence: TGTGCCAGCAGCTTAGATGTTGGGTCAGGGAAAGACAATGAGCAGTTCTTC. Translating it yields CASSLDVGSGKDNEQFF.

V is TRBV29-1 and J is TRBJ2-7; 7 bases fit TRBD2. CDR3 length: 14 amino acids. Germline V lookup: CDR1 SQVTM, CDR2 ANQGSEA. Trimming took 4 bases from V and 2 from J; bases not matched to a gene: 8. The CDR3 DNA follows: TGCAGCGTTGTGTTTCGGGGGGTAACCTACGAGCAGTACTTC. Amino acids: CSVVFRGVTYEQYF.